The clone carrying this T cell receptor beta chain came up many times. Unique molecular identifiers were used to barcode this TCRbeta library. TCRdb passed the PCR reads through MiXCR, listing each CDR3 protein once. Of fewer than 250,000 distinct CDR3 sequences listed, approximately 17% were seen once; the top ten hold just under 45%. This entry is derived from a study of T-cell reconstitution after alpha-beta-depleted transplantation in children. The CDR3 is 13 amino acids. Germline CDR1 SGHTA, CDR2 FQGNSA. With 2 bases removed from V and 8 bases from J, the gap between germline ends came to 10 bases.

Material: PBMCs, mostly from graft donor cells, obtained 360 days after TCRalphabeta/CD19-depleted stem cell transplant. This sequence originates from a male patient between 2 and 15 years old who had a stem cell transplant for acute lymphoblastic leukemia, so the T cells may come from the graft donor. The chain has TRBV7-2 and TRBJ1-5; no clear D. CDR3 DNA: TGTGCCAGCAGCTTAAGGTGGGGTGAGCCCCAGCATTTT. Translating it yields CASSLRWGEPQHF.